The 2 T cell receptor beta chains below come from one sample, sequenced in a study of vaccination and CD4 T cells after COVID-19. Which antigens these TCRs recognize remains unknown. The Oncomine TCR Beta short-read assay sequenced DNA from cultured CD4+ T cells. TCRdb called the PCR reads again in MiXCR, with one record for every CDR3 protein. There are about 4,300 distinct CDR3 sequences in the sample; roughly 44% occur only once, and roughly 44% lies in the top ten. Indicated treatment: roughly 10-day PBMC culture with coronavirus spike peptide pools or control peptides (ViraFEST assay). Sequencing used CD4+ T cells from blood, cultured in vitro. Receptors were obtained from a human donor who had recovered from COVID-19.

This clonotype was counted between two and nine times. The V and J genes are TRBV2 and TRBJ1-6, with 8 bases lining up with TRBD1. J gave up 13 bases and V 7 bases, and 9 bases lay outside the gene matches. This CDR3 spans 13 amino acids. Germline V gene lookup returns CDR1 SNHLY and CDR2 FYNNEI. Here the CDR3 DNA reads TGTGCCAGCAACAGACAGGGGACGCTTCCCCTCCACTTT. It translates to CASNRQGTLPLHF.

The gene calls are TRBV30 and TRBJ1-1, with D possibly TRBD1 on 5 matching bases. V was cut by 5 bases and J by 1 base, with 8 bases left in between. The CDR3 has 12 residues. Looked up from germline, CDR1 is GTSNPN and CDR2 is SVGIG (reference sequence). The CDR3 protein is CAWGRANTEAFF. The DNA for the CDR3 is TGTGCCTGGGGCAGGGCGAACACTGAAGCTTTCTTT.